These 17 T cell receptor beta chains originate from one sample sequenced in a study of technical replicates of blood from a few donors. The protocol was immunoSEQ multiplex PCR, while the TCRdb copy is restricted to in-frame clones and leaves out a portion. Of approximately 51,000 clones in the sample, roughly 93% are singletons; the top ten hold 4.2%. Sample: PBMCs. These receptors originate from a human donor in good health. Some clones in this sample may be carry-over from other donors' samples.

V is TRBV11-2 and J is TRBJ2-1; TRBD2 might be the D (6 bases). The ends were cut back, 5 bases at V and 4 bases at J, with 15 bases in the middle. The CDR3 is 15 residues long. Germline V gene data show CDR1 as SGHAT and CDR2 as FQNNGV. The CDR3 DNA sequence: TGTGCCAGCAGCCCCTATTCGGGAGTTTACAATGAGCAGTTCTTC. Translating gives CASSPYSGVYNEQFF.

The V gene is TRBV5-1, the J gene TRBJ2-7; D remains unclear. The CDR3 covers 11 residues. Between the trimmed V and J ends, which lost 7 bases and 2 bases, there was a span of 7 bases. The germline V gene encodes CDR1 SGHRS and CDR2 YFSETQ. The CDR3: CASGAAYEQYF. The CDR3 nucleotides are TGCGCCAGCGGAGCCGCCTACGAGCAGTACTTC. Variable domain in full (rest from reference TRBV5-1 and TRBJ2-7): KAGVTQTPRYLIKTRGQQVTLSCSPISGHRSVSWYQQTPGQGLQFLFEYFSETQRNKGNFPGRFSGRQFSNSRSEMNVSTLELGDSALYLCASGAAYEQYFGPGTRLTVT.

The V and J genes are TRBV7-8 and TRBJ2-2, with 10 bases fitting TRBD2. V was pared by 0 bases and J by 4 bases, with 2 bases of the junction left unmatched. The V gene's germline CDR1 is SGHVS and CDR2 FQNEAQ. The CDR3 totals 16 residues. CDR3 in DNA: TGTGCCAGCAGCTTAGCGGCTAGCGGGAGCACCGGGGAGCTGTTTTTT. Translated, it gives CASSLAASGSTGELFF.

The rearrangement links TRBV19 to TRBJ1-1, with D possibly matching TRBD1 (6 bases). The CDR3 is made up of 16 amino acids. CDR1 LNHDA and CDR2 SQIVND come from the germline V gene (reference sequence). The V and J ends lost 0 bases and 2 bases respectively, with 13 bases between them. The CDR3 loop is CASSIDQGSTNTEAFF. CDR3 coding DNA: TGTGCCAGTAGTATAGATCAGGGGTCCACTAACACTGAAGCTTTCTTT.

The chain links TRBV5-1 to TRBJ2-3, with 11 nucleotides matching TRBD2. Losses at the gene ends were 3 bases for V and 1 base for J; bases not matched to a gene: 1. CDR1 is SGHRS, CDR2 YFSETQ, per germline. The CDR3 runs to 15 residues. The CDR3 nucleotides read TGCGCCAGCAGCTCGGGACTAGCGGGCACAGATACGCAGTATTTT. This codes for CASSSGLAGTDTQYF.

The J gene is TRBJ2-3, the V gene TRBV4-2, with D uncertain. Deletions cut 4 bases from V and 0 bases from J, with 11 bases between. In germline, CDR1 is LGHNA, CDR2 YNFKEQ. The CDR3 loop spans 15 amino acids. The CDR3 protein is CASSPLDLSTDTQYF. For the CDR3, the DNA is TGTGCCAGCAGCCCCCTAGACCTCAGCACAGATACGCAGTATTTT.

The rearrangement links TRBV6-5 to TRBJ2-1; 8 bases match TRBD2. The CDR3 consists of 16 residues. CDR1 and CDR2 (germline): MNHEY, SVGAGI. V shed 4 bases and J 1 base; nucleotides not matched to a gene: 6. Here the CDR3 DNA reads TGTGCCAGCAGTTCAAAACTAGCGGCTTCCTACAATGAGCAGTTCTTC. Amino acids: CASSSKLAASYNEQFF.

The V gene is TRBV10-1, the J gene TRBJ2-1; possible D gene TRBD1, 5 bases. CDR1 is WNHNN and CDR2 is SYGVQD in the germline V gene (reference sequence). Trimming pared 9 bases from V and 4 bases from J, leaving 16 bases between. This CDR3 has 14 amino acids. The CDR3 coding sequence is TGCGCCAGAGGTGAAAGAAGGGGTTACAATGAGCAGTTCTTC. Its protein is CARGERRGYNEQFF.

The chain uses TRBV7-2 and TRBJ2-2; D gene unclear. The CDR3 consists of 14 residues. V was pared by 1 base and J by 4 bases, with 7 bases between. In germline, CDR1 is SGHTA, CDR2 FQGNSA. CDR3 DNA sequence: TGTGCCAGCAGCTTAGAATCTTCCACCGGGGAGCTGTTTTTT. Translation gives CASSLESSTGELFF. Filled out from reference TRBV7-2 and TRBJ2-2, the complete variable domain reads GAGVSQSPSNKVTEKGKDVELRCDPISGHTALYWYRQSLGQGLEFLIYFQGNSAPDKSGLPSDRFSAERTGGSVSTLTIQRTQQEDSAVYLCASSLESSTGELFFGEGSRLTVL.

This clone was found once. This chain connects TRBV27 to TRBJ1-1; the D gene is possibly TRBD1 (5 bases). Trimming shortened V by 4 bases and J by 3 bases, and 9 bases separated the two germline ends. Germline values: CDR1 MNHEY, CDR2 SMNVEV (reference sequence). The length of the CDR3 is 13 residues. The CDR3 DNA sequence: TGTGCCAGCAGTTGGGGGGAGGACACTGAAGCTTTCTTT. The encoded protein is CASSWGEDTEAFF.

This clone has just one count. This chain uses TRBV2 with TRBJ2-7; D is perhaps TRBD1 (5 bases). V lost 4 bases and J lost 2, with 9 bases in between. The length of the CDR3 is 13 residues. The germline V gene has CDR1 SNHLY and CDR2 FYNNEI. DNA for the CDR3: TGTGCCAGCAGTGGGCGACAGCCCTACGAGCAGTACTTC. Amino acid sequence: CASSGRQPYEQYF. The entire variable domain, with the rest obtained from reference TRBV2 and TRBJ2-7, is as follows: EPEVTQTPSHQVTQMGQEVILRCVPISNHLYFYWYRQILGQKVEFLVSFYNNEISEKSEIFDDQFSVERPDGSNFTLKIRSTKLEDSAMYFCASSGRQPYEQYFGPGTRLTVT.

This chain links TRBV19 with TRBJ1-6; D is unresolved. CDR1 and CDR2 from the germline V gene are LNHDA and SQIVND (reference sequence). The ends were cut back, 8 bases at V and 6 bases at J, with 11 bases in the middle. The CDR3 covers 13 residues. The CDR3 sequence is CASSDLFNSPLHF. The CDR3 DNA reads TGTGCCAGTTCGGACTTATTTAATTCACCCCTCCACTTT.

V usage is TRBV19 and J usage is TRBJ2-1; D might be TRBD2 (6 bases). This CDR3 spans 13 amino acids. The germline gives CDR1 LNHDA, CDR2 SQIVND (reference sequence). Deletions cut 4 bases from V and 12 bases from J, with 16 bases between. CDR3 in amino acids: CASSTRGLAWQFF. For the CDR3, the DNA is TGTGCCAGTAGTACCCGGGGGTTAGCTTGGCAGTTCTTC.

The V gene is TRBV19, the J gene TRBJ1-1; 9 bases align to TRBD1. Trimming removed 6 bases from V and 4 bases from J; junction bases left unmatched: 12. CDR1 is LNHDA and CDR2 is SQIVND in the germline V gene (reference sequence). The CDR3 loop spans 16 amino acids. The CDR3 DNA reads as TGTGCCAGTAGGGATAGGACAGGGGCCCTCAGCACTGAAGCTTTCTTT. It codes for CASRDRTGALSTEAFF.

The rearrangement uses TRBV4-2 and TRBJ2-1, with D perhaps TRBD1 (5 bases). With 3 bases removed from V and 6 bases from J, the gap between germline ends came to 18 bases. The CDR3 runs to 16 residues. Germline V gene lookup returns CDR1 LGHNA and CDR2 YNFKEQ. The CDR3 region is CASSQTSGALGNEQFF. The CDR3, as DNA: TGTGCCAGCAGCCAGACGAGTGGGGCCCTGGGCAATGAGCAGTTCTTC.

This chain links TRBV9 with TRBJ2-7; D possibly corresponds to TRBD2 (6 bases). V was clipped by 4 bases and J by 0 bases, with 14 bases between them. Germline assignment: CDR1 SGDLS and CDR2 YYNGEE. The CDR3 length is 15 residues. The CDR3 DNA reads TGTGCCAGCAGCCCAGGGACTGTGAGCTCCTACGAGCAGTACTTC. Amino acids: CASSPGTVSSYEQYF.

The gene calls are TRBV4-2 and TRBJ2-3, with a possible D match to TRBD2 (6 bases). The V gene lost 0 bases and the J gene lost 3 bases, with 13 bases spanning the gap. CDR1 and CDR2 from the germline V gene are LGHNA and YNFKEQ. The length of the CDR3 is 16 residues. In DNA form, the CDR3 reads TGTGCCAGCAGCCAAGAGCCCGGGAGAGGAACAGATACGCAGTATTTT. This codes for CASSQEPGRGTDTQYF.